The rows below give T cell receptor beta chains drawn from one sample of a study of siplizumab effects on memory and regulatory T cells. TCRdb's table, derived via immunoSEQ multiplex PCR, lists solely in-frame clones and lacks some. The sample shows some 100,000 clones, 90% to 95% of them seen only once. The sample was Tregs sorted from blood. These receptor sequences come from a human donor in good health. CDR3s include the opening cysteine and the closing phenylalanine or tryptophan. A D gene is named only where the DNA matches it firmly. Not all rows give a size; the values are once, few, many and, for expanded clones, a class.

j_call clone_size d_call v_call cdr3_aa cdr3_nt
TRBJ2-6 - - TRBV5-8 CASSYSGLTGANVLTF TGTGCCAGCAGCTACTCCGGCCTTACTGGGGCCAACGTCCTGACTTTC
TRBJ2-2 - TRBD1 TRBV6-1 CASCRDRVNTGELFF TGTGCCAGCTGCCGGGACAGGGTGAACACCGGGGAGCTGTTTTTT
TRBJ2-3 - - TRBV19 CASSPSGHIRTDTQYF TGTGCCAGTAGCCCCTCAGGTCATATTAGGACAGATACGCAGTATTTT
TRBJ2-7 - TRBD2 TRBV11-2 CASSLRGAGGRAAYEQYF TGTGCCAGCAGCTTACGGGGAGCAGGCGGGAGGGCCGCCTACGAGCAGTACTTC
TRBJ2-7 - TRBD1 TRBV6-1 CASSPTGNYEQYF TGTGCCAGCAGTCCGACAGGGAACTACGAGCAGTACTTC
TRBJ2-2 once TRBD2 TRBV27 CASKAGAVAGELFF TGTGCCAGCAAAGCGGGGGCGGTAGCCGGGGAGCTGTTTTTT
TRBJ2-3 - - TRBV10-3 CAISARVGTDTQYF TGTGCCATCTCGGCCCGGGTGGGCACAGATACGCAGTATTTT
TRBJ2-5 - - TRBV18 CASSNWNREETQYF TGTGCCAGCTCCAATTGGAACAGGGAAGAGACCCAGTACTTC
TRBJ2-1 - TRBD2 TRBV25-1 CASSELAGERYNEQFF TGTGCCAGCAGTGAGCTAGCGGGAGAGAGGTACAATGAGCAGTTCTTC
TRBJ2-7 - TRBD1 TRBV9 CASSVSPTGGTYEQYF TGTGCCAGCAGCGTAAGTCCAACAGGGGGAACCTACGAGCAGTACTTC